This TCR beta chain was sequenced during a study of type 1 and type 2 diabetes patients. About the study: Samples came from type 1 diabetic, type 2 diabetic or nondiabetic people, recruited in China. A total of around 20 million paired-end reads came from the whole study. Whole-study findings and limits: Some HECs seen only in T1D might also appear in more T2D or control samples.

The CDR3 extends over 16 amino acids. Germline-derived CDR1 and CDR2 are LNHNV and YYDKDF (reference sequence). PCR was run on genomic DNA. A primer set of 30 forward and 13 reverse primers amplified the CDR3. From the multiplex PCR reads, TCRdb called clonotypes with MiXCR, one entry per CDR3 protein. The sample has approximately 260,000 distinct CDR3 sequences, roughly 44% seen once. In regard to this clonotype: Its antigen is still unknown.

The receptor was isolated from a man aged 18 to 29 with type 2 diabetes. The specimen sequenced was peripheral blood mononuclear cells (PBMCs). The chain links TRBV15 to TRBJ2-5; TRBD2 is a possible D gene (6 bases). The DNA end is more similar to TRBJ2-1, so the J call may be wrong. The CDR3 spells CATSRDAGTLGNEQFF. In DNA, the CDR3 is TGTGCCACCAGCAGAGATGCGGGGACTCTGGGTAATGAGCAGTTCTTC.